This T cell receptor (beta chain) was sequenced for a study of blood T cells in healthy people across ages. Study as a whole: When template switching was applied, about one barcoded beta molecule was captured per two T cells.

Primers used in a second PCR of about 7 to 12 cycles were a sample-barcoded 5' primer and a J-beta primer mix. Every cDNA molecule carried a tag from a template-switch adaptor bearing 12 random nucleotides. From the 5' RACE reads, TCRdb called clonotypes with MiXCR, one entry per CDR3 protein. Of 650,000 to 1,000,000 distinct CDR3 sequences listed, roughly 46% are singletons. Study-wide results and caveats: Not knowing donor CMV status may have confounded expanded clonotype changes.

Only a few counts were recorded for this clonotype. Its target is not known. The source is a man of 80 years or more in good health. The sequenced sample consisted of blood.

CDR3 protein: CASSLPGVSAHEQYF. In nucleotides, the CDR3 is TGTGCCAGCAGCCTTCCAGGGGTATCCGCCCACGAGCAGTACTTC. This chain links TRBV7-9 with TRBJ2-7; TRBD1 might be the D (6 bases). The germline V gene has CDR1 SEHNR and CDR2 FQNEAQ (reference sequence). V shed 5 bases and J shed 5 bases, with 19 bases lying between them. This CDR3 has 15 amino acids.